One sample yielded the 28 T cell receptor beta chains listed below, sequenced in a study of blood T cells in healthy people across ages. A second about 6 to 11 cycle PCR used barcoded and J-beta primers. MiXCR, run by TCRdb on the 5' RACE reads, gives a single entry per CDR3 protein. This table holds over 500,000 distinct CDR3 sequences, approximately 52% found once. Sequenced sample: blood. The receptors were gathered from a woman aged 80 or over in good health.

A word on this clonotype: One base away lies a much larger clone, so this may be a sequencing read error. The rearrangement links TRBV3-1 to TRBJ2-1; maybe TRBD2 (7 bases). Germline values: CDR1 LGHDT, CDR2 YNNKEL (reference sequence). CDR3 length: 16 amino acids. V lost 4 bases and J lost 5, with 18 bases in between. The CDR3 bases are TGTGCCAGCAGCCTCTTAGGGGGGGCGGGCGACAATGAGCAGTTCTTC. This translates into CASSLLGGAGDNEQFF.

V gene TRBV5-1 combines with J gene TRBJ2-1; 12 positions agree with TRBD2. Per germline, CDR1 SGHRS and CDR2 YFSETQ. This CDR3 is 17 amino acids long. Losses at the gene ends were 3 bases for V and 7 bases for J; bases not matched to a gene: 11. CDR3 nucleotide sequence: TGCGCCAGCAGCTCCTACCCGACTAGCGGGGGATTTAATGAGCAGTTCTTC. It encodes CASSSYPTSGGFNEQFF.

This clonotype was detected only a few times. The V gene is TRBV6-5, the J gene TRBJ2-5; perhaps D is TRBD1 or TRBD2 (5 bases each). The CDR3 has 15 amino acids. In germline, CDR1 is MNHEY, CDR2 SVGAGI. The germline V and J ends were trimmed by 0 bases and 4 bases, with 12 bases remaining between them. The CDR3 protein is CASSYSRGSPETQYF. In DNA form, the CDR3 reads TGTGCCAGCAGTTACTCGAGGGGCAGCCCAGAGACCCAGTACTTC.

This clonotype came up many times. The genes are TRBV7-9 and TRBJ2-1; 7 nucleotides agree with TRBD2. The CDR3 has 16 residues. V dropped 2 bases and J dropped 2; count of bases not matched to a gene: 6. Germline lookup yields CDR1 SEHNR and CDR2 FQNEAQ (reference sequence). The CDR3 loop reads CASSLWLSGAYNEQFF. The CDR3, as DNA: TGTGCCAGCAGCTTATGGTTGAGCGGGGCCTACAATGAGCAGTTCTTC.

A note on this clonotype: A read error is possible here, since a much larger clone lies one base away. The CDR3 loop is CASRERVETQYF. As DNA, the CDR3 is TGTGCCAGCAGGGAGAGAGTAGAGACCCAGTACTTC. The chain carries TRBV2 and TRBJ2-5, with no clear D. Looked up from germline, CDR1 is SNHLY and CDR2 is FYNNEI. The CDR3 is 12 amino acids. V lost 6 bases and J lost 4, with 9 bases in between.

Concerning this clonotype itself: With a much larger clone just one base away, this may be a read error. The chain's CDR3 is CSAGEGRIYEQYF. The DNA of the CDR3 is TGCAGTGCTGGAGAAGGCAGAATCTACGAGCAGTACTTC. This chain links TRBV20-1 with TRBJ2-7; D is unclear. Germline CDR1 DFQATT, CDR2 SNEGSKA (reference sequence). The CDR3 has 13 residues.

This clonotype was picked up many times. The V gene is TRBV12-3 or TRBV12-4, the J gene TRBJ2-1; TRBD2 aligns across 10 bases. The CDR3 covers 15 residues. After removal of 6 bases from V and 7 bases from J, the junction contained 9 bases not matched to a gene. The CDR3 coding sequence is TGTGCCAGCAGGCCCGAGCGGGGGGGCCTTAATGAGCAGTTCTTC. Amino acids: CASRPERGGLNEQFF.

The gene calls are TRBV11-2 and TRBJ2-7; no clear D gene. Germline V CDR1 and CDR2: SGHAT, FQNNGV. Trimming cost V 2 bases and J 7 bases, with 12 bases left between them. The CDR3 totals 13 residues. The CDR3 loop reads CASSLSTNNEQYF. The CDR3 DNA is TGTGCCAGCAGCTTATCGACGAACAATGAGCAGTACTTC. The variable domain in full, with the rest retrieved from reference TRBV11-2 and TRBJ2-7, is EAGVAQSPRYKIIEKRQSVAFWCNPISGHATLYWYQQILGQGPKLLIQFQNNGVVDDSQLPKDRFSAERLKGVDSTLKIQPAKLEDSAVYLCASSLSTNNEQYFGPGTRLTVT.

This clonotype occurred a few times. V usage is TRBV11-2 and J usage is TRBJ1-1, with D perhaps TRBD1 (5 bases). V was clipped by 5 bases and J by 1 base, with 8 bases between them. Looked up from germline, CDR1 is SGHAT and CDR2 is FQNNGV. This CDR3 spans 13 amino acids. In DNA, the CDR3 is TGTGCCAGCAGCAGGGGTGCGAACACTGAAGCTTTCTTT. Its translation is CASSRGANTEAFF.

This clonotype was counted at least ten times. This sequence joins TRBV7-2 and TRBJ2-1, with D maybe TRBD2 (5 bases). This CDR3 is built from 15 residues. Trimming left V 1 base short and J 4 bases short, with 11 bases between. Per the germline V gene, CDR1 is SGHTA and CDR2 is FQGNSA. The CDR3 coding sequence is TGTGCCAGCAGCTTAGGAAGCGGCAGGTACAATGAGCAGTTCTTC. This gives the protein CASSLGSGRYNEQFF.

As concerns this clonotype: This sequence may be a read error, since a much larger clone differs from it by one base. This chain connects TRBV5-1 to TRBJ2-3; TRBD1 might be the D (5 bases). The CDR3 extends over 14 amino acids. Germline-derived CDR1 and CDR2 are SGHRS and YFSETQ. For the CDR3, the DNA is TGCGCCAGCAGCTTGGAACTATCCACAGGTACGCAGTATTTT. This translates into CASSLELSTGTQYF. The variable domain in full, with the rest retrieved from reference TRBV5-1 and TRBJ2-3, is KAGVTQTPRYLIKTRGQQVTLSCSPISGHRSVSWYQQTPGQGLQFLFEYFSETQRNKGNFPGRFSGRQFSNSRSEMNVSTLELGDSALYLCASSLELSTGTQYFGPGTRLTVL.

This chain connects TRBV11-2 to TRBJ1-6; D gene uncertain. The germline V gene has CDR1 SGHAT and CDR2 FQNNGV. The V end was cut by 4 bases, the J end by 10 bases, with 14 bases between. This CDR3 has 14 amino acids. CDR3: CASSYTVEGSPLHF. CDR3 DNA sequence: TGTGCCAGCAGCTACACGGTCGAGGGATCACCCCTCCACTTT.

There are a few counts of this clonotype. The CDR3 nucleotides are TGCGCCAGCAGCTTGTCTCAGGACAGGGCCTCACCCCTCCACTTT. Translated, it gives CASSLSQDRASPLHF. This chain connects TRBV5-1 to TRBJ1-6; 8 bases map to TRBD1. Germline V gives CDR1 SGHRS, CDR2 YFSETQ. This CDR3 is 15 amino acids long. V gave up 1 base and J gave up 10 bases; unmatched junction bases: 7.

This clonotype has a handful of counts. The chain joins TRBV7-2 to TRBJ1-1, with D tentatively TRBD1 (5 bases). Between the trimmed V and J ends, which lost 5 bases and 4 bases, there was a span of 14 bases. CDR3 length: 14 amino acids. CDR1 is SGHTA and CDR2 is FQGNSA in the germline V gene. The CDR3 region has the DNA TGTGCCAGCAGCCCAACCCGGGACTCCACTGAAGCTTTCTTT. This sequence encodes CASSPTRDSTEAFF.

This chain joins TRBV25-1 and TRBJ1-2; no clear D. V dropped 2 bases and J dropped 8 bases, with 12 bases sitting between them. Germline lookup yields CDR1 MGHDK and CDR2 SYGVNS. The CDR3 is 13 residues long. The CDR3 loop reads CASSEPLRRGYTF. The CDR3 nucleotides read TGTGCCAGCAGTGAACCCCTCCGCAGGGGCTACACCTTC.

The genes are TRBV29-1 and TRBJ2-1; no firm D call. Germline CDR1 reads SQVTM; CDR2 reads ANQGSEA. The CDR3 spans 10 residues. V gave up 7 bases and J gave up 5 bases, with 6 bases separating them. The CDR3 nucleotides are TGCAGCGGCAGAAACAATGAGCAGTTCTTC. It is translated as CSGRNNEQFF.

A remark on this clonotype: It may be a read error: a sequence one base away is much more abundant. The chain recombines TRBV7-2 with TRBJ1-2; D perhaps matches TRBD1 (5 bases). Trimming removed 2 bases at V and 6 bases at J, with 16 bases between. CDR3 length: 15 residues. Germline CDR1 is SGHTA and CDR2 is FQGNSA. In nucleotides, the CDR3 is TGTGCCAGCAGCTTACTGGAAGGGGCAATCGATGGCTACACCTTC. Amino acids: CASSLLEGAIDGYTF.

This clonotype occurred once. V gene TRBV7-2 combines with J gene TRBJ2-5; no clear D. This CDR3 region has 14 residues. Per the germline V gene, CDR1 is SGHTA and CDR2 is FQGNSA. V lost 3 bases and J 3 bases, leaving 11 bases between the germline ends. The CDR3 reads CASSFGPLKETQYF. DNA of the CDR3: TGTGCCAGCAGCTTCGGGCCCCTGAAAGAGACCCAGTACTTC.

The rearrangement uses TRBV3-1 and TRBJ2-7, with TRBD1 matching over 7 bases. Germline V gene sequence: CDR1 LGHDT, CDR2 YNNKEL (reference sequence). The CDR3 is 15 amino acids. V gave up 0 bases and J gave up 7 bases; unmatched junction bases: 9. CDR3 region: CASSQEGQRLREQYF. In DNA, the CDR3 is TGTGCCAGCAGCCAAGAGGGACAGAGGCTACGTGAGCAGTACTTC.

Concerning this clonotype itself: This may be a read error: a much more frequent sequence differs by one nucleotide. V usage is TRBV21-1 and J usage is TRBJ2-7; the table assigns TRBD2, which was not confirmed against the DNA. TRBV21-1 is an annotated pseudogene. The CDR3 consists of 15 residues. Written as DNA, the CDR3 is TGTGCCAGCAGCACGGGGAGGCGCTTTTACAATGAGCAGTACTTC. Translated, it gives CASSTGRRFYNEQYF.

This clonotype was observed once. J is TRBJ1-1 and V is TRBV18; no clear D gene. V lost 8 bases to trimming and J lost 1 base, with 8 bases between them. The V gene's germline CDR1 is KGHSH and CDR2 LQKENI. This CDR3 has 12 residues. This CDR3 reads CASLAGNTEAFF. As DNA, the CDR3 is TGTGCCAGCCTAGCCGGGAACACTGAAGCTTTCTTT.

This clonotype appeared many times. This chain uses TRBV28 with TRBJ2-3; a possible D gene is TRBD1 (6 bases). The germline CDR1 and CDR2 sequences are MDHEN and SYDVKM. V shed 3 bases and J shed 0 bases, with 16 bases lying between them. This CDR3 has 17 residues. CDR3 residues: CASSFQRGHLSTDTQYF. The DNA for the CDR3 is TGTGCCAGCAGTTTTCAACGGGGACACCTTAGCACAGATACGCAGTATTTT. The whole variable domain, filled in from reference TRBV28 and TRBJ2-3, reads DVKVTQSSRYLVKRTGEKVFLECVQDMDHENMFWYRQDPGLGLRLIYFSYDVKMKEKGDIPEGYSVSREKKERFSLILESASTNQTSMYLCASSFQRGHLSTDTQYFGPGTRLTVL.

This clonotype has a handful of counts. The CDR3 sequence is CATSRPGLAGDEQFF. The CDR3 nucleotides read TGTGCCACCAGCAGGCCCGGACTAGCGGGAGATGAGCAGTTCTTC. The rearrangement joins TRBV15 to TRBJ2-1; 13 positions match TRBD2. J gave up 8 bases and V 3 bases, and 4 bases lay outside the gene matches. The CDR3 spans 15 residues. In germline, CDR1 is LNHNV, CDR2 YYDKDF (reference sequence).

Comment on this clonotype: This may be a read error, as it is one base from a much larger clone. The chain uses TRBV5-1 and TRBJ2-1; 8 bases line up with TRBD2. The length of the CDR3 is 16 residues. Trimming took 2 bases from V and 3 from J; bases not matched to a gene: 7. Germline V gene sequence: CDR1 SGHRS, CDR2 YFSETQ. CDR3 sequence reads: CASSLDVAGHYNEQFF. The CDR3 DNA reads as TGCGCCAGCAGCTTAGATGTAGCGGGACACTACAATGAGCAGTTCTTC.

The V call is TRBV2, the J call TRBJ2-2; 8 bases align to TRBD2. V shed 7 bases, J shed 4 bases, and the junction held 5 bases outside the gene matches. CDR3 length: 14 residues. Germline V lookup: CDR1 SNHLY, CDR2 FYNNEI. The CDR3 nucleotides are TGTGCCAGCACGCAAACTAGCGGCACCGGGGAGCTGTTTTTT. Its protein product is CASTQTSGTGELFF.

This sequence joins TRBV28 and TRBJ2-3; TRBD1 is a possible D gene (5 bases). Germline values: CDR1 MDHEN, CDR2 SYDVKM. Trimming shortened V by 1 base and J by 5 bases, and 13 bases separated the two germline ends. The CDR3 covers 15 residues. DNA for the CDR3: TGTGCCAGCAGTTTATTGGACAACGCAAGAGATACGCAGTATTTT. This codes for CASSLLDNARDTQYF.

In this sample, this clonotype turned up many times. The chain carries TRBV6-5 and TRBJ2-1; 8 bases fit TRBD2. V shed 2 bases, J shed 4 bases, and the junction held 7 bases outside the gene matches. The CDR3 has 16 residues. Germline-derived CDR1 and CDR2 are MNHEY and SVGAGI. CDR3 in DNA: TGTGCCAGCAGTTACCACCCTAGCGGGCGTTACAATGAGCAGTTCTTC. Translation: CASSYHPSGRYNEQFF.

This clonotype was picked up a small number of times. The chain combines TRBV27 with TRBJ2-5; TRBD1 might be the D (5 bases). Gene TRBJ2-7 matches the end of the DNA better, so the J call may be wrong. The CDR3 is 13 residues long. The germline gives CDR1 MNHEY, CDR2 SMNVEV (reference sequence). The CDR3 DNA is TGTGCCAGCAGTTTAGGCAGGGTCCACGAGCAGTACTTC. It is translated as CASSLGRVHEQYF.